The next 28 T cell receptor beta chains were all read from a single sample in a study of blood T cell repertoires in COVID-19. Assay: immunoSEQ multiplex PCR; the TCRdb copy retains only in-frame clones and omits some. The repertoire consists of about 130,000 clones, with around 89% occurring once and the leading ten covering around 4.2%. Source material: peripheral blood. All receptors derive from a man in his fifties or sixties with COVID-19, enrolled during active disease.

V and J are TRBV30 and TRBJ1-1, with TRBD1 matching over 9 bases. The V gene end was trimmed by 4 bases and the J gene end by 4 bases; junction bases not matched to a gene: 7. The germline V gene has CDR1 GTSNPN and CDR2 SVGIG (reference sequence). This CDR3 region has 14 residues. The CDR3 DNA reads as TGTGCCTGGAAGCGGACAGGGGCGGTCACTGAAGCTTTCTTT. As protein: CAWKRTGAVTEAFF.

V is TRBV5-1 and J is TRBJ2-2; 7 nucleotides line up with TRBD1. Germline-derived CDR1 and CDR2 are SGHRS and YFSETQ. The CDR3 consists of 13 residues. V lost 10 bases to trimming and J lost 5 bases; unmatched junction nucleotides: 8. CDR3: CASRGGVTGELFF. CDR3 nucleotide sequence: TGCGCCTCCAGAGGGGGCGTGACCGGGGAGCTGTTTTTT.

The chain uses TRBV24-1 and TRBJ2-3; 9 nucleotides agree with TRBD2. V dropped 3 bases and J dropped 0; count of bases not matched to a gene: 15. The CDR3 sequence is 20 residues long. The germline V gene encodes CDR1 KGHDR and CDR2 SFDVKD. In DNA, the CDR3 is TGTGCCACCAGTGATCCCCTCGTGGGGGCTAGCGGGGCAAGCACAGATACGCAGTATTTT. Amino acid sequence: CATSDPLVGASGASTDTQYF.

The V call is TRBV4-3, the J call TRBJ1-1, with a tentative D call TRBD1 (5 bases). CDR1 LGHNA and CDR2 YSLEER come from the germline V gene. This CDR3 has 14 residues. The V end lost 4 bases, the J end lost 1 base, and 10 bases lay between the germline ends. CDR3 coding DNA: TGCGCCAGCAGCCTCGGGGGATGGAACACTGAAGCTTTCTTT. It is translated as CASSLGGWNTEAFF.

In DNA form, the CDR3 reads TGTGCCAGCAGTTACTCGGCTGGGGGCGGAAGGCTGTTTTTT. Its protein product is CASSYSAGGGRLFF. This chain connects TRBV6-2 or TRBV6-3 to TRBJ2-2; tentatively, D is TRBD1 (6 bases). CDR3 length equals 14 residues. Trimming removed 0 bases from V and 13 bases from J, with 15 bases in between. Germline-derived CDR1 and CDR2 are MNHEY and SVGEGT.

The chain recombines TRBV30 with TRBJ1-2, with D tentatively TRBD1 (5 bases). V was clipped by 2 bases and J by 7 bases, with 17 bases between them. Germline CDR1 and CDR2: GTSNPN and SVGIG (reference sequence). The CDR3 is made up of 14 amino acids. CDR3 region: CAWSSLRGSFGYTF. In nucleotides, the CDR3 is TGTGCCTGGAGTTCCCTCCGGGGGTCGTTTGGCTACACCTTC.

This clone showed up just a few times. V is TRBV20-1 and J is TRBJ1-1; 7 nucleotides align to TRBD1. V shed 6 bases, J shed 6 bases, and the junction held 4 bases outside the gene matches. The CDR3 sequence is 11 residues long. CDR1 is DFQATT and CDR2 is SNEGSKA in the germline V gene (reference sequence). CDR3 region: CSAGQRAEAFF. The CDR3 region has the DNA TGCAGTGCGGGACAGCGGGCTGAAGCTTTCTTT.

V usage is TRBV28 and J usage is TRBJ1-1; no clear D. This CDR3 comprises 14 residues. CDR1 is MDHEN and CDR2 is SYDVKM in the germline V gene. With 8 bases removed from V and 4 bases from J, the gap between germline ends came to 17 bases. The DNA for the CDR3 is TGTGCCAGCTGCGCAGGCCGCATCGCCACTGAAGCTTTCTTT. The encoded protein is CASCAGRIATEAFF. Together with reference TRBV28 and TRBJ1-1, the CDR3 gives the full variable domain: DVKVTQSSRYLVKRTGEKVFLECVQDMDHENMFWYRQDPGLGLRLIYFSYDVKMKEKGDIPEGYSVSREKKERFSLILESASTNQTSMYLCASCAGRIATEAFFGQGTRLTVV.

This chain links TRBV18 with TRBJ1-1; unclear D gene. This CDR3 comprises 16 residues. Deletions cut 3 bases from V and 4 bases from J, with 18 bases between. The germline gives CDR1 KGHSH, CDR2 LQKENI. This CDR3 is CASSPLRLSGFTEAFF. CDR3 DNA sequence: TGTGCCAGCTCACCTTTACGACTATCGGGGTTCACTGAAGCTTTCTTT.

This clone was seen more than once but under ten times. The J gene is TRBJ2-7, the V gene TRBV7-9; D perhaps matches TRBD1 (5 bases). Germline CDR1 and CDR2: SEHNR and FQNEAQ (reference sequence). Trimming removed 0 bases at V and 3 bases at J, with 9 bases between. The CDR3 consists of 14 residues. CDR3 nucleotide sequence: TGTGCCAGCAGCTTAGCAGGGGATTACTACGAGCAGTACTTC. This encodes CASSLAGDYYEQYF.

The chain joins TRBV15 to TRBJ2-7; D call uncertain. Per the germline V gene, CDR1 is LNHNV and CDR2 is YYDKDF (reference sequence). V was shortened by 0 bases and J by 2 bases, with 5 bases between the two germline ends. The CDR3 length is 13 residues. CDR3: CATSRDHTYEQYF. The CDR3 DNA follows: TGTGCCACCAGCAGAGATCACACCTACGAGCAGTACTTC.

This clone was recorded once. This chain joins TRBV9 and TRBJ1-2; D is unresolved. This CDR3 region has 12 residues. CDR1 is SGDLS, CDR2 YYNGEE, per germline. The V end lost 0 bases, the J end lost 8 bases, and 8 bases lay between the germline ends. The CDR3 protein is CASSVATGGYTF. The CDR3 DNA is TGTGCCAGCAGCGTAGCTACGGGGGGCTACACCTTC.

The rearrangement joins TRBV29-1 to TRBJ1-2, with D possibly being TRBD1 (5 bases). Between the trimmed V and J ends, which lost 3 bases and 2 bases, there was a span of 10 bases. The CDR3 sequence is 13 residues long. The germline CDR1 and CDR2 sequences are SQVTM and ANQGSEA. The chain's CDR3 is CSVEGQENYGYTF. CDR3 nucleotide sequence: TGCAGCGTTGAGGGGCAGGAGAACTATGGCTACACCTTC. Variable domain in full (rest from reference TRBV29-1 and TRBJ1-2): SAVISQKPSRDICQRGTSLTIQCQVDSQVTMMFWYRQQPGQSLTLIATANQGSEATYESGFVIDKFPISRPNLTFSTLTVSNMSPEDSSIYLCSVEGQENYGYTFGSGTRLTVV.

V usage is TRBV5-1 and J usage is TRBJ2-2; no reliable D call. Trimming stripped 4 bases from V and 0 bases from J, with 16 bases between. Germline V gives CDR1 SGHRS, CDR2 YFSETQ. The CDR3 has 17 amino acids. In nucleotides, the CDR3 is TGCGCCAGCAGCGACGAGGCCAGAAGCGCGAACACCGGGGAGCTGTTTTTT. This translates into CASSDEARSANTGELFF.

V is TRBV7-9 and J is TRBJ1-4; 8 nucleotides match TRBD1. V shed 6 bases, J shed 8 bases, and the junction held 8 bases outside the gene matches. Germline lookup yields CDR1 SEHNR and CDR2 FQNEAQ (reference sequence). The CDR3 loop spans 14 amino acids. CDR3 region: CASSYDRGGEKLFF. Written as DNA, the CDR3 is TGTGCCAGCAGTTACGACAGGGGTGGAGAAAAACTGTTTTTT.

V usage is TRBV30 and J usage is TRBJ2-4; 7 bases agree with TRBD2. Germline V gives CDR1 GTSNPN, CDR2 SVGIG (reference sequence). V trimming: 0 bases; J trimming: 3 bases; junction bases outside the gene matches: 5. CDR3 length: 15 residues. CDR3 DNA sequence: TGTGCCTGGAGTGTACCCGGGGGGAACAAAAACATTCAGTACTTC. Residues: CAWSVPGGNKNIQYF.

The J gene is TRBJ1-2, the V gene TRBV5-4; TRBD1 aligns across 10 bases. The CDR3 is 14 amino acids. Losses at the gene ends were 4 bases for V and 8 bases for J; bases not matched to a gene: 8. The V gene's germline CDR1 is SGHNT and CDR2 YYREEE (reference sequence). In nucleotides, the CDR3 is TGTGCCAGCAGCAATCCCCCGACAGGGGGCGGCTACACCTTC. Protein: CASSNPPTGGGYTF.

This clone came up many times. The chain is built from TRBV6-2 or TRBV6-3 and TRBJ2-3; D might be TRBD2 (5 bases). Germline-derived CDR1 and CDR2 are MNHEY and SVGEGT. The CDR3 contains 17 residues. V lost 2 bases and J lost 3, with 18 bases in between. The CDR3 loop reads CASSYGVRLSATDTQYF. CDR3 sequence (DNA): TGTGCCAGCAGTTACGGTGTGCGACTAAGTGCGACAGATACGCAGTATTTT.

This chain links TRBV7-9 with TRBJ1-5; possibly TRBD1 for D (5 bases). The length of the CDR3 is 15 residues. Trimming left V 2 bases short and J 3 bases short, with 11 bases between. Germline values: CDR1 SEHNR, CDR2 FQNEAQ (reference sequence). As DNA, the CDR3 is TGTGCCAGCAGCTTATCAGGGCAATTCAATCAGCCCCAGCATTTT. It specifies CASSLSGQFNQPQHF.

The chain joins TRBV15 to TRBJ1-4; no definite D call. CDR1 is LNHNV and CDR2 is YYDKDF in the germline V gene (reference sequence). Trimming removed 0 bases from V and 8 bases from J, with 13 bases in between. The CDR3 spans 15 residues. CDR3 in amino acids: CATSRDQPGSEKLFF. DNA for the CDR3: TGTGCCACCAGCAGAGATCAACCGGGGAGCGAAAAACTGTTTTTT.

The V and J genes are TRBV18 and TRBJ1-4; no clear D gene. V lost 3 bases to trimming and J lost 5 bases, with 10 bases between them. The CDR3 runs to 14 residues. Germline V lookup: CDR1 KGHSH, CDR2 LQKENI. Here the CDR3 DNA reads TGTGCCAGCTCACCGACGAGGCAGAATGAAAAACTGTTTTTT. Its protein product is CASSPTRQNEKLFF.

The V and J genes are TRBV7-8 and TRBJ1-1; the D is unclear. The V end was cut by 1 base, the J end by 1 base, with 4 bases between. CDR3 size: 13 residues. Germline lookup yields CDR1 SGHVS and CDR2 FQNEAQ. In DNA form, the CDR3 reads TGTGCCAGCAGCTTAGGCAGGAACACTGAAGCTTTCTTT. Its protein product is CASSLGRNTEAFF.

V is TRBV5-4 and J is TRBJ1-4; 9 nucleotides line up with TRBD1. The V segment lost 3 bases and the J segment 5 bases; nucleotides outside the gene matches: 8. Germline loops: CDR1 SGHNT, CDR2 YYREEE (reference sequence). This CDR3 contains 16 residues. DNA of the CDR3: TGTGCCAGCAGCTCCTCCGTCGGGACAGGGAATGAAAAACTGTTTTTT. Protein sequence: CASSSSVGTGNEKLFF.

This sequence joins TRBV2 and TRBJ1-1, with D hard to call. The CDR3 runs 15 residues. CDR1 and CDR2 (germline): SNHLY, FYNNEI. Trimming took 6 bases from V and 3 from J, leaving 17 bases between them. The CDR3 DNA sequence: TGTGCCAGCAGGGGCAAATCTGAGGGCGACACTGAAGCTTTCTTT. It yields the protein CASRGKSEGDTEAFF.

The chain has TRBV2 and TRBJ2-1; 8 bases fit TRBD2. The trim removed 6 bases at V and 4 bases at J, leaving 2 bases unmatched. This CDR3 has 13 amino acids. Germline assignment: CDR1 SNHLY and CDR2 FYNNEI. The CDR3 is CASSGGEYNEQFF. Here the CDR3 DNA reads TGTGCCAGCAGCGGGGGGGAATACAATGAGCAGTTCTTC.

The chain joins TRBV7-2 to TRBJ1-1, with 10 bases that match TRBD1. The CDR3 has 16 residues. V trimming: 5 bases; J trimming: 4 bases; junction bases outside the gene matches: 10. The germline gives CDR1 SGHTA, CDR2 FQGNSA. CDR3 region: CASSLTGGVSSTEAFF. The CDR3 bases are TGTGCCAGCAGCCTGACAGGGGGCGTAAGTAGCACTGAAGCTTTCTTT.

The chain employs TRBV4-1 and TRBJ1-5; no clear D gene. CDR1 is MGHRA and CDR2 is YSYEKL in the germline V gene. V lost 4 bases and J 1 base, leaving 11 bases between the germline ends. This CDR3 contains 15 residues. CDR3 bases: TGCGCCAGCAGCCCCCCGGGAAACAGCAATCAGCCCCAGCATTTT. Its translation: CASSPPGNSNQPQHF.

Concerning this clone itself: Other nucleotide sequences in the sample specify the same CDR3. This chain links TRBV27 with TRBJ1-1; possibly TRBD1 for D (6 bases). V was clipped by 6 bases and J by 2 bases, with 10 bases between them. This CDR3 is built from 13 residues. Germline CDR1 MNHEY, CDR2 SMNVEV (reference sequence). The CDR3: CASSQDRNTEAFF. In nucleotides, the CDR3 is TGTGCCAGCAGCCAGGACAGAAACACTGAAGCTTTCTTT.